The 29 T cell receptor beta chains below come from one sample, sequenced in a study of T cell responses to AZD1222 COVID-19 vaccine. Sequencing used immunoSEQ multiplex PCR; TCRdb keeps in-frame clones, though not all of them. The sample contains some 100,000 clones, over 90% of which appear only once. This material consisted of peripheral blood, taken on day 0 of AZD1222 vaccination. The receptor set was obtained from an adult in good health.

V is TRBV6-5 and J is TRBJ2-7, with 10 bases lining up with TRBD1. The CDR3 has 14 residues. Germline CDR1 is MNHEY and CDR2 is SVGAGI. With 5 bases clipped from V and 3 bases from J, the junction kept 4 bases outside the gene matches. For the CDR3, the DNA is TGTGCCAGCAGTCCTCGGACAGGGGGCTACGAGCAGTACTTC. It translates to CASSPRTGGYEQYF.

The chain carries TRBV6-5 and TRBJ2-7, with TRBD1 as a possible D gene (5 bases). V lost 4 bases and J 3 bases, leaving 16 bases between the germline ends. Germline V lookup: CDR1 MNHEY, CDR2 SVGAGI. CDR3 length: 15 residues. The CDR3 DNA sequence: TGTGCCAGCAGTTCGCAGGGCCAAAAAAACTACGAGCAGTACTTC. Encoded protein: CASSSQGQKNYEQYF.

The V call is TRBV3-1 (or the pseudogene TRBV3-2), the J call TRBJ2-1; 7 bases match TRBD2. There are 15 residues in the CDR3. Germline trimming cut 3 bases from V and 4 bases from J; bases unmatched to any gene: 6. The germline gives CDR1 LGHDT, CDR2 YNNKEL (reference sequence). The DNA of the CDR3 is TGTGCCAGCAGCCACCTAAGCGGGATATACAATGAGCAGTTCTTC. It codes for CASSHLSGIYNEQFF.

The CDR3 DNA reads TGTGCCAGCAGTCGGACAGACAATTCACCCCTCCACTTT. It is translated as CASSRTDNSPLHF. The chain carries TRBV11-2 and TRBJ1-6; D is perhaps TRBD1 (6 bases). This CDR3 is built from 13 residues. Trimming removed 6 bases from V and 7 bases from J, with 10 bases in between. Per germline, CDR1 SGHAT and CDR2 FQNNGV.

The V call is TRBV4-2, the J call TRBJ2-7; no clear D gene. V dropped 1 base and J dropped 1 base, with 17 bases sitting between them. CDR3 length equals 17 residues. Germline V gene data show CDR1 as LGHNA and CDR2 as YNFKEQ. The CDR3 spells CASSQGGSGVASYEQYF. DNA of the CDR3: TGTGCCAGCAGCCAAGGCGGCTCGGGCGTTGCTTCCTACGAGCAGTACTTC.

The chain recombines TRBV2 with TRBJ1-1; TRBD1 is a possible D gene (5 bases). This CDR3 comprises 11 residues. Germline V lookup: CDR1 SNHLY, CDR2 FYNNEI. Trimming shortened V by 6 bases and J by 5 bases, and 7 bases separated the two germline ends. Here the CDR3 DNA reads TGTGCCAGCAGGGGGGAGACTGAAGCTTTCTTT. Translated: CASRGETEAFF.

V usage is TRBV9 and J usage is TRBJ1-3; no clear D. V was shortened by 4 bases and J by 7 bases, with 18 bases between the two germline ends. The CDR3 loop spans 15 amino acids. The germline V gene has CDR1 SGDLS and CDR2 YYNGEE. CDR3 protein: CASSPYVTGGNTIYF. DNA for the CDR3: TGTGCCAGCAGCCCTTACGTAACCGGAGGGAACACCATATATTTT.

The CDR3 spells CASSEAKNTEAFF. The CDR3 DNA reads as TGTGCCAGCAGCGAAGCAAAGAACACTGAAGCTTTCTTT. V gene TRBV27 combines with J gene TRBJ1-1; D remains ambiguous. The CDR3 contains 13 residues. Germline V gene lookup returns CDR1 MNHEY and CDR2 SMNVEV (reference sequence). V was shortened by 6 bases and J by 1 base, with 9 bases between the two germline ends.

This clone was detected once. J is TRBJ1-2 and V is TRBV11-1, with TRBD1 matching over 9 bases. Germline CDR1 and CDR2: SGHAT and FQDESV (reference sequence). J was trimmed by 6 bases and V by 2 bases; bases with no gene match: 4. The CDR3 covers 14 residues. The CDR3 sequence is CASSLYGTGNGYTF. For the CDR3, the DNA is TGTGCCAGCAGCTTATACGGGACAGGGAATGGCTACACCTTC.

The chain recombines TRBV15 with TRBJ2-3, with a weak D call TRBD1 (5 bases). CDR3 length: 13 residues. Germline CDR1 reads LNHNV; CDR2 reads YYDKDF (reference sequence). V lost 3 bases and J lost 6, with 10 bases in between. The CDR3 sequence is CATSRGAGDTQYF. CDR3 nucleotides: TGTGCCACCAGCAGGGGTGCAGGGGATACGCAGTATTTT.

The chain has TRBV7-9 and TRBJ2-2; TRBD1 matches 8 bases. V was clipped by 6 bases and J by 3 bases; unmatched bases: 3. There are 14 residues in the CDR3. Germline loops: CDR1 SEHNR, CDR2 FQNEAQ (reference sequence). The CDR3 region is CASRPTGDTGELFF. The DNA for the CDR3 is TGTGCCAGCAGACCGACAGGGGACACCGGGGAGCTGTTTTTT.

The chain joins TRBV27 to TRBJ1-1; D remains ambiguous. Germline loops: CDR1 MNHEY, CDR2 SMNVEV (reference sequence). V gave up 3 bases and J gave up 3 bases, with 8 bases separating them. This CDR3 is built from 13 residues. The CDR3 here is CASSFSRDTEAFF. CDR3 DNA sequence: TGTGCCAGCAGTTTCAGTCGGGACACTGAAGCTTTCTTT.

The gene calls are TRBV30 and TRBJ1-1; D remains ambiguous. The V gene lost 2 bases and the J gene lost 5 bases, with 12 bases spanning the gap. The CDR3 has 13 residues. Germline values: CDR1 GTSNPN, CDR2 SVGIG (reference sequence). The CDR3 DNA reads TGTGCCTGGAGTATAGGGCCAGAAACTGAAGCTTTCTTT. It translates to CAWSIGPETEAFF.

V gene TRBV2 combines with J gene TRBJ2-2, with D perhaps assigned TRBD1 or TRBD2 (5 bases each). The germline V gene encodes CDR1 SNHLY and CDR2 FYNNEI. V was trimmed by 4 bases and J by 4 bases, leaving 16 bases between them. The CDR3 contains 16 residues. In DNA form, the CDR3 reads TGTGCCAGCAGTGGGGGGACCCTTGAGGCCACCGGGGAGCTGTTTTTT. It is translated as CASSGGTLEATGELFF.

This chain connects TRBV7-6 to TRBJ2-7; the D is unclear. Germline values: CDR1 SGHVS, CDR2 FNYEAQ. V was clipped by 1 base and J by 3 bases, with 7 bases between them. There are 13 residues in the CDR3. CDR3 sequence: CASSLDLLYEQYF. The CDR3 bases are TGTGCCAGCAGCTTAGATCTTCTCTACGAGCAGTACTTC.

V gene TRBV7-9 combines with J gene TRBJ1-2; the match to TRBD1 covers 10 bases. With 5 bases clipped from V and 8 bases from J, the junction kept 17 bases outside the gene matches. The CDR3 totals 17 residues. CDR1 is SEHNR, CDR2 FQNEAQ, per germline (reference sequence). The CDR3 region has the DNA TGTGCCAGCAGCCGGACCCTAGACAGGGGGCGCGTGGTGGGCTACACCTTC. This gives the protein CASSRTLDRGRVVGYTF.

This clone appeared once. V gene TRBV7-2 combines with J gene TRBJ1-2, with 10 bases aligning to TRBD1. There are 16 residues in the CDR3. Germline assignment: CDR1 SGHTA and CDR2 FQGNSA. J gave up 3 bases and V 4 bases, and 8 bases lay outside the gene matches. The CDR3 here is CASSSPRQGAYYGYTF. For the CDR3, the DNA is TGTGCCAGCAGCTCCCCACGACAGGGGGCGTACTATGGCTACACCTTC.

V and J are TRBV5-1 and TRBJ2-6; D is uncertain. Germline CDR1 is SGHRS and CDR2 is YFSETQ. The germline V and J ends were trimmed by 7 bases and 4 bases, with 12 bases remaining between them. The CDR3 extends over 14 amino acids. The CDR3 sequence: CASSTGSGANVLTF. The CDR3 nucleotides read TGCGCCAGCTCCACCGGGTCGGGGGCCAACGTCCTGACTTTC.

V and J are TRBV20-1 and TRBJ1-6; no clear D gene. The CDR3 has 11 residues. With 4 bases removed from V and 14 bases from J, the gap between germline ends came to 12 bases. The germline CDR1 and CDR2 sequences are DFQATT and SNEGSKA (reference sequence). CDR3 sequence reads: CSATSWRALHF. In DNA form, the CDR3 reads TGCAGTGCTACCTCGTGGAGGGCCCTCCACTTT.

The chain employs TRBV27 and TRBJ2-2; 9 bases map to TRBD2. This CDR3 spans 16 amino acids. CDR1 MNHEY and CDR2 SMNVEV come from the germline V gene (reference sequence). The ends lost 4 bases at V and 7 bases at J; junction bases unmatched: 10. CDR3 sequence: CASSWLASGMNGELFF. The CDR3 DNA sequence: TGTGCCAGCAGTTGGTTGGCTAGCGGGATGAACGGGGAGCTGTTTTTT.

The chain joins TRBV5-1 to TRBJ2-1; no firm D call. The germline gives CDR1 SGHRS, CDR2 YFSETQ. Trimming took off 2 bases at V and 5 bases at J, with 8 bases between the two ends. This CDR3 is 13 amino acids long. The CDR3, as DNA: TGCGCCAGCAGCTTAGGCTTCAACAATGAGCAGTTCTTC. This encodes CASSLGFNNEQFF.

The chain links TRBV6-6 to TRBJ2-1, with unresolved D. In germline, CDR1 is MNHNY, CDR2 SVGAGI (reference sequence). V lost 8 bases to trimming and J lost 9 bases, with 8 bases between them. The CDR3 sequence is 10 residues long. Here the CDR3 DNA reads TGTGCCAGCGGGGTCACTGAGCAGTTCTTC. This codes for CASGVTEQFF.

This chain links TRBV7-9 with TRBJ1-4, with TRBD1 matching 8 bases. This CDR3 comprises 14 residues. In germline, CDR1 is SEHNR, CDR2 FQNEAQ (reference sequence). J gave up 6 bases and V 5 bases, and 5 bases lay outside the gene matches. The CDR3 DNA sequence: TGTGCCAGCAGCCCCCGGACAGGGTATGAAAAACTGTTTTTT. Translated, it gives CASSPRTGYEKLFF.

V usage is TRBV5-1 and J usage is TRBJ1-2; D gene uncertain. Trimming stripped 1 base from V and 7 bases from J, with 11 bases between. The CDR3 length is 13 residues. CDR1 SGHRS and CDR2 YFSETQ come from the germline V gene. The CDR3 loop reads CASSLYPGFGYTF. The CDR3, as DNA: TGCGCCAGCAGCTTGTATCCGGGGTTTGGCTACACCTTC.

The chain combines TRBV7-7 with TRBJ2-3; weak D call: TRBD1 (6 bases). Between the trimmed V and J ends, which lost 5 bases and 2 bases, there was a span of 14 bases. This CDR3 comprises 15 residues. Germline CDR1 and CDR2: SSHAT and FNYEAQ (reference sequence). CDR3: CASSLGTQLTDTQYF. The CDR3 DNA is TGTGCCAGCAGCCTGGGGACACAACTCACAGATACGCAGTATTTT.

V gene TRBV6-5 combines with J gene TRBJ2-1, with 9 bases lining up with TRBD2. The CDR3 extends over 14 amino acids. The germline CDR1 and CDR2 sequences are MNHEY and SVGAGI. The J segment lost 8 bases and the V segment lost 6 bases, leaving 8 bases of the junction unmatched. The CDR3: CASSQLAGVYEQFF. The CDR3 DNA reads as TGTGCCAGCAGCCAATTAGCGGGAGTCTATGAGCAGTTCTTC.

The gene calls are TRBV2 and TRBJ1-5, with TRBD1 matching over 8 bases. Germline values: CDR1 SNHLY, CDR2 FYNNEI. V was clipped by 7 bases and J by 0 bases; unmatched bases: 11. The CDR3 is 17 residues long. Here the CDR3 reads CASMKAGGSDSNQPQHF. In DNA form, the CDR3 reads TGTGCCAGCATGAAGGCAGGGGGCTCCGATAGCAATCAGCCCCAGCATTTT.

This chain connects TRBV7-2 to TRBJ1-5; D is unclear. The germline V gene encodes CDR1 SGHTA and CDR2 FQGNSA. Trimming took 4 bases from V and 1 from J, leaving 5 bases between them. There are 13 residues in the CDR3. This chain's CDR3 is CASSYDSNQPQHF. CDR3 coding DNA: TGTGCCAGCAGCTATGACAGCAATCAGCCCCAGCATTTT.

The chain links TRBV28 to TRBJ1-2; D is ambiguous. The CDR3 covers 13 residues. V dropped 10 bases and J dropped 2 bases, with 14 bases sitting between them. Germline CDR1 MDHEN, CDR2 SYDVKM. The CDR3 loop is CANRDPENYGYTF. The CDR3 DNA follows: TGTGCCAATAGGGATCCAGAAAACTATGGCTACACCTTC.